The T cell receptor beta chain described here comes from a study of technical replicates of blood from a handful of donors (TCRdb year 2017). Library method: the immunoSEQ multiplex PCR assay. The source is immuneACCESS, and TCRdb retained only in-frame sequences with V and J called. Part of the clones is not carried over; for the studies checked, unresolved V genes explain less than half of this, and the remainder is unexplained. In all, the sample holds 75,000 to 90,000 clones, and over 80% of those were seen once. The ten largest account for approximately 0.27% of the sample. A note on this clone: The target of this receptor is not known. The sample holds no much larger clone one base away, and base qualities are not on file.

Material for sequencing was T cells isolated from PBMCs. The origin of this receptor is a human donor in good health.

The CDR3: CASRTGGHNEKLFF. DNA sequence: TGTGCCAGCAGGACAGGGGGCCATAATGAAAAACTGTTTTTT. The V and J genes are TRBV21-1 and TRBJ1-4; TRBD1, the table's D call, was not compared with the DNA. TRBV21-1 is recorded as a pseudogene. The CDR3 sequence holds 14 residues, the cysteine and phenylalanine included. The entry retains the CDR3 DNA only, 42 bases that are in frame from base 1.